These 21 T cell receptor beta chains share one sample of origin, sequenced in a study of OX40 agonist ivuxolimab in advanced cancers. Profiling relied on immunoSEQ multiplex PCR, and the TCRdb table lists in-frame clones only, not all of them. The sample lists 95,000 or so clones; 92% were seen once. The sample was CD4+ or CD8+ T cells sorted from blood, taken in a trial of the OX40 agonist ivuxolimab. Receptor source: an adult with an advanced solid tumor such as melanoma, head and neck, liver or kidney cancer.

The V gene is TRBV7-3, the J gene TRBJ2-1, with D perhaps matching TRBD2 (6 bases). V gave up 5 bases and J gave up 2 bases, with 10 bases separating them. The CDR3 is 14 amino acids. Per the germline V gene, CDR1 is SGHTA and CDR2 is FQGTGA. The chain's CDR3 is CASSPSGPYNEQFF. CDR3 coding DNA: TGTGCCAGCAGCCCGAGCGGGCCCTACAATGAGCAGTTCTTC.

This sequence joins TRBV9 and TRBJ2-1; 14 bases are shared with TRBD2. The CDR3 is made up of 16 amino acids. After removal of 4 bases from V and 10 bases from J, the junction contained 10 bases not matched to a gene. CDR1 and CDR2 from the germline V gene are SGDLS and YYNGEE. CDR3 loop: CASSPPGLAGEGEQFF. The CDR3 coding sequence is TGTGCCAGCAGCCCTCCGGGACTAGCGGGAGAAGGGGAGCAGTTCTTC. Variable domain in full (rest from reference TRBV9 and TRBJ2-1): DSGVTQTPKHLITATGQRVTLRCSPRSGDLSVYWYQQSLDQGLQFLIQYYNGEERAKGNILERFSAQQFPDLHSELNLSSLELGDSALYFCASSPPGLAGEGEQFFGPGTRLTVL.

This chain connects TRBV11-2 to TRBJ2-1; TRBD2 matches at 8 bases. The ends lost 1 base at V and 5 bases at J; junction bases unmatched: 4. CDR1 SGHAT and CDR2 FQNNGV come from the germline V gene. The CDR3 runs 15 residues. CDR3 in DNA: TGTGCCAGCAGCTTAGCCAGCGGGGGAGACAATGAGCAGTTCTTC. Translated: CASSLASGGDNEQFF.

The chain has TRBV19 and TRBJ1-2; D is undetermined. The CDR3 sequence is 15 residues long. Trimming removed 3 bases at V and 0 bases at J, with 11 bases between. Germline V gives CDR1 LNHDA, CDR2 SQIVND (reference sequence). The CDR3 reads CASSIGRLANYGYTF. In nucleotides, the CDR3 is TGTGCCAGTAGTATTGGGCGGTTAGCTAACTATGGCTACACCTTC.

This clone appeared a single time. The CDR3 loop is CAWRTRGGPYNEQFF. CDR3 bases: TGTGCCTGGAGAACTCGGGGGGGCCCTTACAATGAGCAGTTCTTC. The chain has TRBV30 and TRBJ2-1, with 8 bases aligning to TRBD2. J gave up 4 bases and V 3 bases, and 8 bases lay outside the gene matches. Germline V lookup: CDR1 GTSNPN, CDR2 SVGIG (reference sequence). This CDR3 has 15 residues. The full variable domain, in which reference TRBV30 and TRBJ2-1 provide the parts outside the CDR3, is SQTIHQWPATLVQPVGSPLSLECTVEGTSNPNLYWYRQAAGRGLQLLFYSVGIGQISSEVPQNLSASRPQDRQFILSSKKLLLSDSGFYLCAWRTRGGPYNEQFFGPGTRLTVL.

This chain uses TRBV6-5 with TRBJ1-1; TRBD1 might be the D (6 bases). The V gene's germline CDR1 is MNHEY and CDR2 SVGAGI. The CDR3 runs 12 residues. V was pared by 2 bases and J by 10 bases, with 11 bases between. CDR3 sequence reads: CASSYDQGRAFF. The CDR3 DNA reads as TGTGCCAGCAGTTACGATCAGGGGAGAGCTTTCTTT.

The rearrangement links TRBV6-5 to TRBJ2-5; a possible D gene is TRBD1 (5 bases). Trimming left V 2 bases short and J 4 bases short, with 8 bases between. Germline CDR1 is MNHEY and CDR2 is SVGAGI. The CDR3 spans 13 residues. This CDR3 reads CASSYSRVETQYF. The CDR3 DNA follows: TGTGCCAGCAGTTACAGCAGGGTAGAGACCCAGTACTTC.

The V call is TRBV4-1, the J call TRBJ1-5; TRBD1 agrees at 7 bases. CDR3 size: 16 residues. Unmatched junction bases numbered 14, after V lost 1 base and J lost 11 bases. Germline V gene data show CDR1 as MGHRA and CDR2 as YSYEKL. CDR3 sequence (DNA): TGCGCCAGCAGCCAAGGCGCAGGGTTGAGGGGGCAGTCCCAGCATTTT. It codes for CASSQGAGLRGQSQHF.

This clone was seen only a few times. V gene TRBV27 combines with J gene TRBJ1-2; D is unresolved. CDR3 length: 13 amino acids. Deletions cut 6 bases from V and 8 bases from J, with 16 bases between. The germline V gene has CDR1 MNHEY and CDR2 SMNVEV (reference sequence). The CDR3 DNA reads as TGTGCCAGCAGCCCCCTTTCCAGAGGAGGCTACACCTTC. Its protein is CASSPLSRGGYTF.

The chain combines TRBV30 with TRBJ1-6; D gene uncertain. The V and J ends lost 2 bases and 7 bases respectively, with 6 bases between them. CDR3 size: 12 residues. The germline CDR1 and CDR2 sequences are GTSNPN and SVGIG (reference sequence). This chain's CDR3 is CAWSQGNSPLHF. CDR3 coding DNA: TGTGCCTGGAGTCAAGGAAATTCACCCCTCCACTTT. Together with reference TRBV30 and TRBJ1-6, the CDR3 gives the full variable domain: SQTIHQWPATLVQPVGSPLSLECTVEGTSNPNLYWYRQAAGRGLQLLFYSVGIGQISSEVPQNLSASRPQDRQFILSSKKLLLSDSGFYLCAWSQGNSPLHFGNGTRLTVT.

The chain carries TRBV4-1 and TRBJ2-6; 9 bases are shared with TRBD1. Germline trimming cut 3 bases from V and 0 bases from J; bases unmatched to any gene: 6. Germline V gene data show CDR1 as MGHRA and CDR2 as YSYEKL. The CDR3 loop spans 18 amino acids. CDR3 region: CASSQAGTGSSGANVLTF. In nucleotides, the CDR3 is TGCGCCAGCAGCCAGGCCGGGACAGGGAGCTCTGGGGCCAACGTCCTGACTTTC.

The chain is built from TRBV14 and TRBJ1-2; no clear D. There are 12 residues in the CDR3. Trimming cost V 1 base and J 5 bases, with 5 bases left between them. Germline CDR1 and CDR2: SGHDN and FVKESK. CDR3 region: CASSQVPYGYTF. The CDR3 DNA reads as TGTGCCAGCAGCCAAGTGCCTTATGGCTACACCTTC.

This clone was observed once. The rearrangement uses TRBV6-1 and TRBJ1-5; D unresolved. Germline V gives CDR1 MNHNS, CDR2 SASEGT. The V end was cut by 5 bases, the J end by 0 bases, with 11 bases between. The CDR3 sequence is 15 residues long. The CDR3 sequence: CASSWAPYSNQPQHF. In nucleotides, the CDR3 is TGTGCCAGCAGTTGGGCTCCGTATAGCAATCAGCCCCAGCATTTT.

The rearrangement uses TRBV27 and TRBJ2-1, with 8 nucleotides matching TRBD2. Germline V gene sequence: CDR1 MNHEY, CDR2 SMNVEV (reference sequence). The V segment lost 6 bases and the J segment 2 bases; nucleotides outside the gene matches: 9. The CDR3 has 16 residues. In DNA, the CDR3 is TGTGCCAGCAGAATCCTGGCGGGAGGCACCTACAATGAGCAGTTCTTC. Translating it yields CASRILAGGTYNEQFF.

The genes are TRBV6-5 and TRBJ1-1; D is possibly TRBD1 (5 bases). The CDR3 consists of 15 residues. Germline CDR1 reads MNHEY; CDR2 reads SVGAGI. Trimming removed 7 bases from V and 2 bases from J, with 17 bases in between. CDR3 in DNA: TGTGCCAGCACCACAACGGGTGGGGGTAACACTGAAGCTTTCTTT. It codes for CASTTTGGGNTEAFF.

On this clone: Other DNA sequences of this sample code for an identical CDR3. The J gene is TRBJ2-2, the V gene TRBV6-5; D not resolved. The CDR3 is 13 amino acids. The germline gives CDR1 MNHEY, CDR2 SVGAGI. V gave up 3 bases and J gave up 2 bases, with 4 bases separating them. CDR3 loop: CASSYENTGELFF. The CDR3 coding sequence is TGTGCCAGCAGTTATGAAAACACCGGGGAGCTGTTTTTT.

This chain joins TRBV19 and TRBJ1-6, with a possible D match to TRBD1 (5 bases). This CDR3 contains 18 residues. Germline CDR1 LNHDA, CDR2 SQIVND (reference sequence). V was pared by 6 bases and J by 0 bases, with 18 bases between. CDR3 nucleotide sequence: TGTGCCAGTAGATTTACGGGGGGAACGAGCTCCTATAATTCACCCCTCCACTTT. This codes for CASRFTGGTSSYNSPLHF.

The rearrangement links TRBV11-2 to TRBJ2-2; D possibly corresponds to TRBD1 (6 bases). Per the germline V gene, CDR1 is SGHAT and CDR2 is FQNNGV. The V end was cut by 2 bases, the J end by 7 bases, with 11 bases between. The CDR3 is 14 amino acids. The CDR3 reads CASSLHRDGGELFF. CDR3 in DNA: TGTGCCAGCAGCTTACACAGGGACGGCGGGGAGCTGTTTTTT.

V is TRBV9 and J is TRBJ2-3; TRBD2 agrees at 8 bases. In germline, CDR1 is SGDLS, CDR2 YYNGEE. The CDR3 length is 15 residues. J lost 2 bases, V lost 3 bases, and 5 bases had no gene match. The CDR3 DNA sequence: TGTGCCAGCAGCGGGGCGGGGGGCCCCACAGATACGCAGTATTTT. This codes for CASSGAGGPTDTQYF.

The J gene is TRBJ1-1, the V gene TRBV29-1; D may be TRBD1 (5 bases). CDR1 is SQVTM, CDR2 ANQGSEA, per germline. V was cut by 1 base and J by 1 base, with 10 bases left in between. This CDR3 region has 14 residues. This CDR3 reads CSVEVDTRNTEAFF. The CDR3 bases are TGCAGCGTTGAAGTGGACACACGGAACACTGAAGCTTTCTTT.

This chain uses TRBV5-4 with TRBJ1-1; TRBD1 might be the D (6 bases). Looked up from germline, CDR1 is SGHNT and CDR2 is YYREEE (reference sequence). The V and J ends lost 4 bases and 1 base respectively, with 17 bases between them. This CDR3 region has 16 residues. The CDR3 DNA follows: TGTGCCAGCAGCCCCGGGGGCGGAGGGAAGAACACTGAAGCTTTCTTT. Its protein product is CASSPGGGGKNTEAFF.